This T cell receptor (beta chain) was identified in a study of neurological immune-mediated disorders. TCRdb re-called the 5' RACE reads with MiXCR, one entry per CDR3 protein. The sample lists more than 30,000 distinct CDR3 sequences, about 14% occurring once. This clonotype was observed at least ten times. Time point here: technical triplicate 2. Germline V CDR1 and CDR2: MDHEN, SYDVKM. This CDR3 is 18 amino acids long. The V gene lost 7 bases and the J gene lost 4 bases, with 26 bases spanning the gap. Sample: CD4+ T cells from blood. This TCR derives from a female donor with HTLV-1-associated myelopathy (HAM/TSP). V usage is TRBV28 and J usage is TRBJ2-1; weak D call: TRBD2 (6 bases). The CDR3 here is CASTAIGVKGLSYNEQFF. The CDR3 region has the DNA TGTGCCAGCACAGCAATTGGGGTGAAGGGACTTTCATACAATGAGCAGTTCTTC.